There are many counts of the clone carrying this TCR beta chain. Per germline, CDR1 SGDLS and CDR2 YYNGEE. This CDR3 region has 16 residues. The ends lost 0 bases at V and 6 bases at J; junction bases unmatched: 9. The sample originates from a study of T cells after yellow fever vaccination. TCRdb recomputed calls from the 5' RACE reads with MiXCR, one row per CDR3 protein. The sample lists about 400,000 distinct CDR3 sequences, under 7.5% seen once, with approximately 16% in the top ten. This sequence joins TRBV9 and TRBJ2-1, with 7 nucleotides matching TRBD2. The sequencing used PBMCs, collected 5 days after the yellow fever booster vaccination. The clonotype was recovered from a man younger than 40 who received the YFV17D yellow fever vaccine. The CDR3 nucleotides read TGTGCCAGCAGCGTAGGGGAGCAGCGGGGCTCCAATGAGCAGTTCTTC. It is translated as CASSVGEQRGSNEQFF.